This T cell receptor (beta chain) was observed in a study of blood T cell repertoires in COVID-19. For the study at large: Whether acute or convalescent, the COVID-19 samples came from the United States, Italy and Spain. Nucleic acid was either cDNA or gDNA, and it came from T cells, B-cell-depleted T cells, or PBMCs.

Trimming took 3 bases from V and 1 from J, leaving 12 bases between them. The CDR3 sequence is 15 residues long. The germline gives CDR1 KGHSH, CDR2 LQKENI. Per the authors' pipeline: Estimation of nucleated cell counts was performed using reference gene primer amplification. TCRdb keeps only in-frame clones here, not all; method: immunoSEQ multiplex PCR. V, J and clone size reflect that table, while D and trimming were determined from the DNA. The sample shows 95,000 to 100,000 clones, 85% to 95% of them seen only once. The TCR comes from a man aged 50 to 60 with active COVID-19. V and J are TRBV18 and TRBJ1-1; possibly TRBD1 for D (5 bases). Material: peripheral blood. In DNA form, the CDR3 reads TGTGCCAGCTCACCCCTAGGGCAGGGGAACACTGAAGCTTTCTTT. This sequence encodes CASSPLGQGNTEAFF.